These T cell receptor beta chains were read from a single sample in a study of CD8 T cells in ankylosing spondylitis. A single record per CDR3 protein comes from TCRdb applying MiXCR to the 5' RACE reads. The sample has roughly 150,000 distinct CDR3 sequences, approximately 7.4% seen once; the top ten hold around 12%. The specimen sequenced was blood, either unsorted or a sorted T cell fraction (not recorded which). The receptors derive from a female donor with ankylosing spondylitis or in good health (not recorded which). CDR3s include the opening cysteine and the closing phenylalanine or tryptophan. Fields, in order: V gene, D gene, CDR3 length, clone size, J gene, CDR3 protein, CDR3 DNA. D genes are given only for firm matches. Clone size is stated in some rows and not others, as once, few, many or a class when expanded.

TRBV7-2	TRBD2	15	many	TRBJ2-5	CASSPTSGGEETQYF	TGTGCCAGCAGCCCGACTAGCGGGGGAGAAGAGACCCAGTACTTC
TRBV5-1	-	15	many	TRBJ1-2	CASSLRAGTNYGYTF	TGCGCCAGCAGCTTGAGAGCAGGTACCAACTATGGCTACACCTTC
TRBV3-1	TRBD2	17	many	TRBJ2-1	CASSQGAGGGAGGEQFF	TGTGCCAGCAGCCAAGGTGCCGGCGGGGGGGCCGGTGGTGAGCAGTTCTTC
TRBV29-1	-	12	many	TRBJ1-1	CSAVGPPGGAFF	TGCAGCGCAGTCGGACCTCCGGGGGGAGCTTTCTTT
TRBV4-2	TRBD2	15	many	TRBJ2-3	CASSQDPGLAWTQYF	TGTGCCAGCAGCCAGGATCCGGGACTAGCGTGGACGCAGTATTTT
TRBV11-1	TRBD2	20	-	TRBJ2-3	CASSTGVVVAGGMATDTQYF	TGTGCCAGCAGTACCGGTGTGGTGGTAGCGGGGGGTATGGCGACAGATACGCAGTATTTT
TRBV7-2	-	13	many	TRBJ2-7	CASSSTNVYEQYF	TGTGCCAGCAGCTCCACGAACGTTTACGAGCAGTACTTC
TRBV28	-	16	many	TRBJ1-1	CASSGPFGQGNTEAFF	TGTGCCAGCAGTGGCCCCTTTGGGCAGGGGAACACTGAAGCTTTCTTT
TRBV6-5	TRBD1	15	many	TRBJ1-3	CASSYGTGHGNTIYF	TGTGCCAGCAGTTACGGGACAGGGCATGGAAACACCATATATTTT
TRBV4-1	-	17	many	TRBJ2-5	CASSQDKRIRAQETQYF	TGCGCCAGCAGCCAAGATAAGAGGATCAGGGCCCAAGAGACCCAGTACTTC
TRBV12-3/TRBV12-4	-	19	many	TRBJ1-1	CASSHKVRDVYSMNTEAFF	TGTGCCAGCAGTCACAAAGTACGGGACGTCTACTCCATGAACACTGAAGCTTTCTTT
TRBV25-1	TRBD1	13	many	TRBJ2-7	CASRATGGGEQYF	TGTGCCAGCAGGGCGACAGGGGGCGGCGAGCAGTACTTC
TRBV12-3/TRBV12-4	-	14	many	TRBJ2-2	CASSPDSDTGELFF	TGTGCCAGCAGCCCGGACAGCGACACCGGGGAGCTGTTTTTT
TRBV5-1	-	13	many	TRBJ2-7	CASSLEAAGEQYF	TGCGCCAGCAGCTTGGAGGCGGCGGGGGAGCAGTACTTC
TRBV9	-	13	many	TRBJ2-5	CASSVNLRDDQYF	TGTGCCAGCAGCGTAAATCTCAGGGATGACCAGTACTTC
TRBV6-5	-	16	many	TRBJ1-1	CASSYPRGGVGSEAFF	TGTGCCAGCAGTTATCCCAGGGGTGGAGTCGGCTCTGAAGCTTTCTTT
TRBV11-2	-	18	many	TRBJ2-2	CASSLVGLGGLNTGELFF	TGTGCCAGCAGCTTAGTTGGTCTGGGGGGCTTAAACACCGGGGAGCTGTTTTTT
TRBV7-2	-	12	-	TRBJ2-7	CASSLARYEQYF	TGTGCCAGCAGCTTAGCAAGGTACGAGCAGTACTTC
TRBV5-1	-	15	many	TRBJ1-3	CASSSSGYSGNTIYF	TGCGCCAGCAGCTCTTCTGGTTATTCTGGAAACACCATATATTTT
TRBV7-2	-	15	many	TRBJ1-1	CASSFQQGGRTEAFF	TGTGCCAGCAGCTTCCAACAGGGCGGAAGGACTGAAGCTTTCTTT
TRBV11-2	TRBD2	16	many	TRBJ2-7	CASSSYRTSGSYEQYF	TGTGCCAGCAGCTCCTACAGGACTAGCGGATCCTACGAGCAGTACTTC
TRBV29-1	TRBD1	12	many	TRBJ2-4	CSVADRDGIQYF	TGCAGCGTCGCAGACAGGGATGGCATTCAGTACTTC
TRBV11-2	-	18	many	TRBJ2-6	CASSIGTTWRSGANVLTF	TGTGCCAGCAGCATCGGGACCACTTGGCGCTCTGGGGCCAACGTCCTGACTTTC
TRBV5-1	-	14	many	TRBJ1-3	CASSPQGGGNTIYF	TGCGCCAGCAGCCCGCAGGGAGGAGGAAACACCATATATTTT
TRBV29-1	-	14	many	TRBJ1-5	CSVLEGGRNQPQHF	TGCAGCGTTTTGGAGGGGGGGAGGAATCAGCCCCAGCATTTT
TRBV20-1	-	16	many	TRBJ1-5	CSAWDSTSRGNQPQHF	TGCAGTGCATGGGATTCAACATCCAGGGGCAATCAGCCCCAGCATTTT
TRBV4-3	TRBD1	14	many	TRBJ2-7	CASSTRQGVIEQYF	TGCGCCAGCAGCACGAGACAGGGGGTGATCGAGCAGTACTTC
TRBV15	TRBD2	17	many	TRBJ2-1	CATSKGLAGGSYNEQFF	TGTGCCACCAGCAAAGGACTAGCGGGGGGATCCTACAATGAGCAGTTCTTC
TRBV5-1	TRBD1	15	many	TRBJ1-3	CASSSTGLTGNTIYF	TGCGCCAGCAGCTCGACAGGGCTTACTGGAAACACCATATATTTT
TRBV2	-	13	many	TRBJ2-1	CASSGGRGSRSFF	TGTGCCAGCAGTGGAGGCAGGGGATCCCGTTCGTTCTTC
TRBV28	-	10	many	TRBJ2-7	CASSPYEQYF	TGTGCCAGCAGTCCCTACGAGCAGTACTTC
TRBV20-1	TRBD2	15	many	TRBJ2-1	CSARAGTSDYNEQFF	TGCAGTGCTAGAGCCGGGACTAGCGACTACAATGAGCAGTTCTTC
TRBV5-1	-	14	many	TRBJ1-1	CASSLDLMNTEAFF	TGCGCCAGCAGCTTGGACCTCATGAACACTGAAGCTTTCTTT
TRBV4-3	TRBD2	17	many	TRBJ2-1	CASSLGTSGTSYNEQFF	TGCGCCAGCAGCCTCGGGACTAGCGGGACTTCTTACAATGAGCAGTTCTTC
TRBV7-2	-	14	many	TRBJ1-1	CASSTPNWNTEAFF	TGTGCCAGCAGTACACCAAACTGGAACACTGAAGCTTTCTTT
TRBV4-2	TRBD2	18	many	TRBJ2-1	CASSQARTSGGDNNEQFF	TGTGCCAGCAGCCAAGCTCGGACTAGCGGGGGGGATAACAATGAGCAGTTCTTC
TRBV28	-	15	many	TRBJ1-5	CASSFFAGDNQPQHF	TGTGCCAGCAGTTTTTTCGCGGGGGACAATCAGCCCCAGCATTTT
TRBV7-9	TRBD2	16	-	TRBJ2-1	CASSLRTSGGGNEQFF	TGTGCCAGCAGCTTACGGACTAGCGGGGGAGGGAATGAGCAGTTCTTC
TRBV20-1	-	16	many	TRBJ1-1	CSAVVGGPKGDTEAFF	TGCAGTGCAGTAGTCGGAGGCCCAAAAGGCGACACTGAAGCTTTCTTT
TRBV12-3/TRBV12-4	TRBD1	15	many	TRBJ1-5	CASSLTGVSNQPQHF	TGTGCCAGCAGTCTGACAGGGGTTAGCAATCAGCCCCAGCATTTT
TRBV12-3/TRBV12-4	-	14	many	TRBJ1-1	CASSLGWVNTEAFF	TGTGCCAGCAGTTTAGGGTGGGTGAACACTGAAGCTTTCTTT
TRBV4-2	-	15	many	TRBJ2-7	CASSQDLTATYEQYF	TGTGCCAGCAGCCAAGACCTCACGGCCACCTACGAGCAGTACTTC
TRBV10-2	-	15	many	TRBJ2-3	CASRDSTGPTDTQYF	TGCGCCAGCAGAGACAGCACGGGGCCCACAGATACGCAGTATTTT
TRBV3-1	-	17	many	TRBJ2-1	CASSLTKGGAGFNEQFF	TGTGCCAGCAGCCTCACAAAGGGGGGGGCCGGATTCAATGAGCAGTTCTTC
TRBV7-7	-	15	few	TRBJ2-1	CASSPSEGGHNEQFF	TGTGCCAGCAGCCCCTCCGAGGGGGGCCACAATGAGCAGTTCTTC
TRBV5-1	TRBD2	15	many	TRBJ2-2	CASSLTSGNTGELFF	TGCGCCAGCAGCTTGACTAGCGGGAACACCGGGGAGCTGTTTTTT
TRBV20-1	TRBD2	16	many	TRBJ2-7	CSASDPQGGGAYEQYF	TGCAGTGCTAGTGACCCCCAGGGCGGGGGTGCCTACGAGCAGTACTTC
TRBV12-3/TRBV12-4	TRBD2	18	-	TRBJ2-5	CASSLRLAGGYHQETQYF	TGTGCCAGCAGCCTTAGACTAGCGGGGGGATACCACCAAGAGACCCAGTACTTC
TRBV12-3/TRBV12-4	-	16	many	TRBJ2-3	CASTLVLGGPTDTQYF	TGTGCCAGCACCTTAGTTTTGGGGGGGCCCACAGATACGCAGTATTTT
TRBV2	-	16	many	TRBJ1-5	CASSERRTGSNQPQHF	TGTGCCAGCAGTGAACGGCGGACCGGTAGCAATCAGCCCCAGCATTTT
TRBV5-6	-	13	many	TRBJ2-7	CASSPDQGTEQYF	TGTGCCAGCAGCCCTGATCAGGGCACCGAGCAGTACTTC
TRBV20-1	TRBD2	16	many	TRBJ2-1	CSARGPLGLAGNEQFF	TGCAGTGCTAGAGGGCCCCTGGGGCTAGCGGGGAATGAGCAGTTCTTC
TRBV3-1	TRBD1	16	many	TRBJ2-3	CASSPPGQLYTDTQYF	TGTGCCAGCAGCCCCCCGGGACAGTTATACACAGATACGCAGTATTTT
TRBV28	-	14	many	TRBJ1-3	CASSIQHTGNTIYF	TGTGCCAGCAGTATACAGCATACTGGAAACACCATATATTTT
TRBV30	TRBD2	16	many	TRBJ2-3	CACLPRRAGITDTQYF	TGTGCCTGTCTTCCAAGGAGAGCGGGGATCACAGATACGCAGTATTTT
TRBV4-1	-	13	many	TRBJ1-5	CASSQVANQPQHF	TGCGCCAGCAGCCAAGTCGCTAATCAGCCCCAGCATTTT
TRBV5-1	-	12	many	TRBJ2-3	CASSQATDTQYF	TGCGCCAGCAGCCAAGCTACAGATACGCAGTATTTT